This is a list of T cell receptor beta chains from one sample in a study of blood T cell repertoires in COVID-19. TCRdb keeps only in-frame clones here, not all; method: immunoSEQ multiplex PCR. The sample shows 95,000 or so clones, around 80% of them seen only once. Sequenced input: peripheral blood. These receptors originate from a human donor in a cohort sampled during active COVID-19. CDR3s include the opening cysteine and the closing phenylalanine or tryptophan.

CASSLVPQGGETQYF	15	TRBV5-1	TRBJ2-5
CASSQDTGVGEKLFF	15	TRBV4-3	TRBJ1-4
CASSVKPSGKADTQYF	16	TRBV9	TRBJ2-3
CASSPRRSQETQYF	14	TRBV7-8	TRBJ2-5
CAISSGTGDNQPQHF	15	TRBV10-3	TRBJ1-5
CASSWNRDNEQFF	13	TRBV12-3/TRBV12-4	TRBJ2-1
CASSLEAGAPGNEQFF	16	TRBV28	TRBJ2-1
CASSPGQGHTEAFF	14	TRBV18	TRBJ1-1
CASSVDLGTGAQYF	14	TRBV9	TRBJ2-5
CASSDALTSSGELFF	15	TRBV6-1	TRBJ2-2
CASSLAPTSEGNIQYF	16	TRBV5-4	TRBJ2-4
CASSGVDGRTSIQYF	15	TRBV19	TRBJ2-4
CASSLTAMNYGYTF	14	TRBV5-4	TRBJ1-2
CASSPGRGGDSAAEAFF	17	TRBV12-5	TRBJ1-1
CASQGGNEQFF	11	TRBV6-5	TRBJ2-1
CASSQVTGARTGELFF	16	TRBV3-1/TRBV3-2	TRBJ2-2
CASSPQEGPYEQYF	14	TRBV11-3	TRBJ2-7
CASSLLAGGLNEQFF	15	TRBV3-1/TRBV3-2	TRBJ2-1
CASSLLVQGSNQPQHF	16	TRBV6-5	TRBJ1-5
CASSAGRTGMGNTIYF	16	TRBV2	TRBJ1-3
CASSRTSGLTGELFF	15	TRBV7-9	TRBJ2-2
CASSSGTSGRDEQYF	15	TRBV5-8	TRBJ2-7
CASSLRTPTYNSPLHF	16	TRBV7-8	TRBJ1-6
CASSNTGGPPNEQFF	15	TRBV19	TRBJ2-1
CAISESPGLAGPLAKNIQYF	20	TRBV10-3	TRBJ2-4
CSAKSSYEQYF	11	TRBV20-1	TRBJ2-7
CASSLGERDSYEQYF	15	TRBV7-8	TRBJ2-7
CASSLLDSGNTIYF	14	TRBV18	TRBJ1-3
CATGLVRNNEQFF	13	TRBV15	TRBJ2-1
CASSSPSYLDTGELFF	16	TRBV27	TRBJ2-2
CASSLSGAGTSGFKTYEQYF	20	TRBV18	TRBJ2-7
CASSLDGVRSSGFF	14	TRBV28	TRBJ1-1
CASSSGNFDTEAFF	14	TRBV7-9	TRBJ1-1
CASILPGRPGRGTIYF	16	TRBV28	TRBJ1-3
CASSNRDMNTEAFF	14	TRBV21-1	TRBJ1-1
CASSQETGFGEQFF	14	TRBV4-2	TRBJ2-1
CASNSGLAGGLQGDTQYF	18	TRBV19	TRBJ2-3
CASSYPVTGTGETQYF	16	TRBV6-2/TRBV6-3	TRBJ2-5
CARSGTLSYNEQFF	14	TRBV21-1	TRBJ2-1
CASSYNSGISGNTIYF	16	TRBV6-5	TRBJ1-3
CASSELDSSYEQYF	14	TRBV25-1	TRBJ2-7
CASSLNGAVSTDTQYF	16	TRBV11-2	TRBJ2-3
CASSWDTNYGYTF	13	TRBV12-3/TRBV12-4	TRBJ1-2
CAWGGAPYEQYF	12	TRBV28	TRBJ2-7
CASRPTGNYGYTF	13	TRBV6-4	TRBJ1-2
CASSYAGTSGSSYNEQFF	18	TRBV5-8	TRBJ2-1
CASSLGGGGRNTEAFF	16	TRBV28	TRBJ1-1
CASSLGGGVRGLDEQFF	17	TRBV5-1	TRBJ2-1
CASRTGQGGPQETQYF	16	TRBV2	TRBJ2-5
CASSPGTSGPGEEYF	15	TRBV18	TRBJ2-7
CAVLAGVWETQYF	13	TRBV4-1	TRBJ2-5
CASSQEYYWGAGAGTDTQYF	20	TRBV3-1/TRBV3-2	TRBJ2-3
CASSQGTGYNSPLHF	15	TRBV3-1/TRBV3-2	TRBJ1-6